The rows below give T cell receptor beta chains drawn from one sample of a study of post-analysis software for immune sequencing data. TCRdb ran MiXCR on the PCR reads and lists one entry per CDR3 protein. Among some 450,000 distinct CDR3 sequences listed, roughly 45% were seen once. What was sequenced was blood. Receptors were obtained from a girl between 10 and 17 years old with multiple sclerosis. Each CDR3 is given with its conserved first and last residue. The D gene is left open where the match is weak. Clone sizes are given selectively: once, few, many, or a class where the clone is expanded.

clone_size: NA
cdr3_length: 13
d_call: NA
v_call: TRBV29-1
j_call: TRBJ1-5
cdr3_nt: TGCAGCGTTGCAGCGGCGCAAAATCAGCCCCAGCATTTT
cdr3_aa: CSVAAAQNQPQHF

clone_size: few
cdr3_length: 12
d_call: NA
v_call: TRBV4-1
j_call: TRBJ2-1
cdr3_nt: TGCGCCAGCAGCGATGCTAGTGATGAGCAGTTCTTC
cdr3_aa: CASSDASDEQFF

clone_size: NA
cdr3_length: 18
d_call: TRBD1
v_call: TRBV4-1
j_call: TRBJ1-2
cdr3_nt: TGCGCCAGCAGCCCTGGGGGATTGAGGGGGCGGCTTTATTATGGCTACACCTTC
cdr3_aa: CASSPGGLRGRLYYGYTF

clone_size: NA
cdr3_length: 15
d_call: NA
v_call: TRBV3-1
j_call: TRBJ2-3
cdr3_nt: TGTGCCAGCAGCCCTCTCTCGGAGTCTTCAGATACGCAGTATTTT
cdr3_aa: CASSPLSESSDTQYF

clone_size: NA
cdr3_length: 16
d_call: TRBD2
v_call: TRBV28
j_call: TRBJ2-1
cdr3_nt: TGTGCCAGCAGTAAATTGGCGGGAGTTTCCTACAATGAGCAGTTCTTC
cdr3_aa: CASSKLAGVSYNEQFF

clone_size: few
cdr3_length: 16
d_call: NA
v_call: TRBV12-3/TRBV12-4
j_call: TRBJ1-2
cdr3_nt: TGTGCCAGCAGTTTATCATCGGCCACAACGCACTATGGCTACACCTTC
cdr3_aa: CASSLSSATTHYGYTF

clone_size: few
cdr3_length: 16
d_call: NA
v_call: TRBV15
j_call: TRBJ1-2
cdr3_nt: TGTGCCACCAGCAGACCCCTAGCGGGGGCTGGTGCTGGCTACACCTTC
cdr3_aa: CATSRPLAGAGAGYTF

clone_size: NA
cdr3_length: 17
d_call: TRBD2
v_call: TRBV29-1
j_call: TRBJ2-1
cdr3_nt: TGCAGCGTTGGAGGGGGGACTAGCCGAATCTCCTACAATGAGCAGTTCTTC
cdr3_aa: CSVGGGTSRISYNEQFF

clone_size: NA
cdr3_length: 16
d_call: TRBD1
v_call: TRBV6-5
j_call: TRBJ1-2
cdr3_nt: TGTGCCAGCAGTACCCGAGGCTTGACAGGGAACTATGGCTACACCTTC
cdr3_aa: CASSTRGLTGNYGYTF

clone_size: once
cdr3_length: 13
d_call: TRBD2
v_call: TRBV29-1
j_call: TRBJ2-1
cdr3_nt: TGCAGCGTCGAGCGGGGAAGGACCAATGAGCAGTTCTTC
cdr3_aa: CSVERGRTNEQFF

clone_size: many
cdr3_length: 14
d_call: NA
v_call: TRBV5-1
j_call: TRBJ1-2
cdr3_nt: TGCGCCAGCAGCTCGGACGGGGGGGAGAATGGCTACACCTTC
cdr3_aa: CASSSDGGENGYTF

clone_size: NA
cdr3_length: 14
d_call: NA
v_call: TRBV29-1
j_call: TRBJ2-7
cdr3_nt: TGCAGCGTTGGTAACGACTGGAGCTCCTACGAGCAGTACTTC
cdr3_aa: CSVGNDWSSYEQYF

clone_size: NA
cdr3_length: 12
d_call: NA
v_call: TRBV6-6
j_call: TRBJ2-2
cdr3_nt: TGTGCCAGCAGTTACGCAAACGGGGAGCTGTTTTTT
cdr3_aa: CASSYANGELFF

clone_size: few
cdr3_length: 13
d_call: TRBD2
v_call: TRBV10-3
j_call: TRBJ2-1
cdr3_nt: TGTGCCACACTAGCGGGAGCCTACAATGAGCAGTTCTTC
cdr3_aa: CATLAGAYNEQFF

clone_size: few
cdr3_length: 13
d_call: TRBD2
v_call: TRBV20-1
j_call: TRBJ2-1
cdr3_nt: TGCAGTGCTAGGGCGGGAGCGTACAATGAGCAGTTCTTC
cdr3_aa: CSARAGAYNEQFF

clone_size: NA
cdr3_length: 14
d_call: NA
v_call: TRBV7-8
j_call: TRBJ2-7
cdr3_nt: TGTGCCAGCAGCGATACGGAGGCGCCCAACGAGCAGTACTTC
cdr3_aa: CASSDTEAPNEQYF

clone_size: NA
cdr3_length: 15
d_call: NA
v_call: TRBV5-1
j_call: TRBJ2-5
cdr3_nt: TGCGCCAGCAGCCGACCCGGGACATTTCAAGAGACCCAGTACTTC
cdr3_aa: CASSRPGTFQETQYF

clone_size: NA
cdr3_length: 14
d_call: NA
v_call: TRBV30
j_call: TRBJ1-5
cdr3_nt: TGTGCCTGGAGTGTACAACAGGGCCATCAGCCCCAGCATTTT
cdr3_aa: CAWSVQQGHQPQHF

clone_size: NA
cdr3_length: 17
d_call: TRBD2
v_call: TRBV2
j_call: TRBJ2-7
cdr3_nt: TGTGCCAGCAGTGGGGGGGGATACCGGGACCCAAGTTACGAGCAGTACTTC
cdr3_aa: CASSGGGYRDPSYEQYF

clone_size: few
cdr3_length: 14
d_call: TRBD1
v_call: TRBV7-6
j_call: TRBJ2-7
cdr3_nt: TGTGCCAGCAGCTCCCGACAGGGGCCAAACGAGCAGTACTTC
cdr3_aa: CASSSRQGPNEQYF

clone_size: NA
cdr3_length: 15
d_call: NA
v_call: TRBV20-1
j_call: TRBJ1-1
cdr3_nt: TGCAGTGCTAGAGTTGGGGGGGCGATAGACACTGAAGCTTTCTTT
cdr3_aa: CSARVGGAIDTEAFF

clone_size: NA
cdr3_length: 14
d_call: NA
v_call: TRBV14
j_call: TRBJ2-1
cdr3_nt: TGTGCCAGCAGCGGTCCGGGGCTGATCGATGAGCAGTTCTTC
cdr3_aa: CASSGPGLIDEQFF

clone_size: few
cdr3_length: 13
d_call: TRBD2
v_call: TRBV7-3
j_call: TRBJ2-7
cdr3_nt: TGTGCCAGCAGCTTCTTCGGGAGGGACGAGCAGTACTTC
cdr3_aa: CASSFFGRDEQYF

clone_size: NA
cdr3_length: 16
d_call: TRBD1
v_call: TRBV28
j_call: TRBJ1-1
cdr3_nt: TGTGCCAGCAGTCTTGGGACAGGGGATGCGGACACTGAAGCTTTCTTT
cdr3_aa: CASSLGTGDADTEAFF

clone_size: few
cdr3_length: 17
d_call: TRBD2
v_call: TRBV5-1
j_call: TRBJ2-7
cdr3_nt: TGCGCCAGCAGCCCGGGACTAGCGGGAGCAGCGAGGTACGAGCAGTACTTC
cdr3_aa: CASSPGLAGAARYEQYF

clone_size: NA
cdr3_length: 17
d_call: TRBD1
v_call: TRBV4-1
j_call: TRBJ1-5
cdr3_nt: TGCGCCAGCAGCCAAAGGACAGGGGGCGAGGGCAATCAGCCCCAGCATTTT
cdr3_aa: CASSQRTGGEGNQPQHF

clone_size: NA
cdr3_length: 17
d_call: TRBD2
v_call: TRBV6-5
j_call: TRBJ2-1
cdr3_nt: TGTGCCAGCAGTTTGGCTAGCGGGAGTTTCGTTTACAATGAGCAGTTCTTC
cdr3_aa: CASSLASGSFVYNEQFF

clone_size: NA
cdr3_length: 13
d_call: NA
v_call: TRBV24-1
j_call: TRBJ2-7
cdr3_nt: TGTGCCACCAGCGCCTGGGGGAGCAATGAGCAGTACTTC
cdr3_aa: CATSAWGSNEQYF

clone_size: few
cdr3_length: 18
d_call: TRBD2
v_call: TRBV20-1
j_call: TRBJ2-3
cdr3_nt: TGCAGTGCGGCCGGGACAGACGGGACTAGCGGGAGTGCAGATACGCAGTATTTT
cdr3_aa: CSAAGTDGTSGSADTQYF

clone_size: NA
cdr3_length: 13
d_call: NA
v_call: TRBV19
j_call: TRBJ1-2
cdr3_nt: TGTGCCAGTAGTCGGGAGAGAAACTATGGCTACACCTTC
cdr3_aa: CASSRERNYGYTF

clone_size: NA
cdr3_length: 11
d_call: NA
v_call: TRBV28
j_call: TRBJ2-1
cdr3_nt: TGTGCCATCGGAGCTCACAATGAGCAGTTCTTC
cdr3_aa: CAIGAHNEQFF

clone_size: NA
cdr3_length: 12
d_call: NA
v_call: TRBV6-4
j_call: TRBJ1-2
cdr3_nt: TGTGCCAGCAGTGAGGAGGGTTATGGCTACACCTTC
cdr3_aa: CASSEEGYGYTF

clone_size: NA
cdr3_length: 13
d_call: NA
v_call: TRBV18
j_call: TRBJ1-1
cdr3_nt: TGTGCCAGCTCACCACAGGAAAGGGGTGAAGCTTTCTTT
cdr3_aa: CASSPQERGEAFF

clone_size: NA
cdr3_length: 17
d_call: TRBD2
v_call: TRBV7-3
j_call: TRBJ2-2
cdr3_nt: TGTGCCAGCAGCTTAGATGGACTAGCGGGAGTGAGCGGGGAGCTGTTTTTT
cdr3_aa: CASSLDGLAGVSGELFF

clone_size: NA
cdr3_length: 14
d_call: NA
v_call: TRBV4-3
j_call: TRBJ2-1
cdr3_nt: TGCGTCAGCAGCCAAGATCGACTCGGCCCTTTAAAGTTCTTC
cdr3_aa: CVSSQDRLGPLKFF

clone_size: few
cdr3_length: 15
d_call: TRBD2
v_call: TRBV6-6
j_call: TRBJ2-7
cdr3_nt: TGTGCCAGCAGGGGGACTCGGACTAGCTCCTACGAGCAGTACTTC
cdr3_aa: CASRGTRTSSYEQYF

clone_size: few
cdr3_length: 15
d_call: NA
v_call: TRBV20-1
j_call: TRBJ2-5
cdr3_nt: TGCAGTGCTAGAGCGGGGGACACTTACCAAGAGACCCAGTACTTC
cdr3_aa: CSARAGDTYQETQYF

clone_size: NA
cdr3_length: 13
d_call: TRBD2
v_call: TRBV20-1
j_call: TRBJ2-1
cdr3_nt: TGCAGTGCCGGGAGGGACTACTACAATGAGCAGTTCTTC
cdr3_aa: CSAGRDYYNEQFF

clone_size: NA
cdr3_length: 16
d_call: NA
v_call: TRBV6-7
j_call: TRBJ2-7
cdr3_nt: TGTGCCAGCAGTTACGCGAGGGACATCGACTCCTACGAGCAGTACTTC
cdr3_aa: CASSYARDIDSYEQYF

clone_size: NA
cdr3_length: 17
d_call: TRBD1
v_call: TRBV23-1
j_call: TRBJ1-4
cdr3_nt: TGCGCCAGCAGTCAATCAGGGACAGGGCCAACTAATGAAAAACTGTTTTTT
cdr3_aa: CASSQSGTGPTNEKLFF